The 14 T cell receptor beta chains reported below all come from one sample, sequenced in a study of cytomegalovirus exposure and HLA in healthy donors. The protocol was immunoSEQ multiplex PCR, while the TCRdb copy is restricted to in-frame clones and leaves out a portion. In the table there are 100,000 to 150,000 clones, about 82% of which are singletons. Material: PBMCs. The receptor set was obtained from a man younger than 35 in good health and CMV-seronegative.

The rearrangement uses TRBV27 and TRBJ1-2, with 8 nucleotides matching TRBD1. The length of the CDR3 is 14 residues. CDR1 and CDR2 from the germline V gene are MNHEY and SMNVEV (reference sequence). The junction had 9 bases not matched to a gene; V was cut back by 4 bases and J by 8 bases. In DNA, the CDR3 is TGTGCCAGCAGTTCGGCCAGGGGGCATATAGGCTACACCTTC. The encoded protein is CASSSARGHIGYTF.

CDR3 residues: CASSSQGTAALREQYF. In DNA form, the CDR3 reads TGCGCCAGCAGCTCCCAGGGGACAGCCGCGTTAAGGGAGCAGTACTTC. The V call is TRBV5-1, the J call TRBJ2-7; 7 nucleotides align to TRBD1. The CDR3 is made up of 16 amino acids. J lost 7 bases, V lost 3 bases, and 16 bases had no gene match. Germline V CDR1 and CDR2: SGHRS, YFSETQ. Together with reference TRBV5-1 and TRBJ2-7, the CDR3 gives the full variable domain: KAGVTQTPRYLIKTRGQQVTLSCSPISGHRSVSWYQQTPGQGLQFLFEYFSETQRNKGNFPGRFSGRQFSNSRSEMNVSTLELGDSALYLCASSSQGTAALREQYFGPGTRLTVT.

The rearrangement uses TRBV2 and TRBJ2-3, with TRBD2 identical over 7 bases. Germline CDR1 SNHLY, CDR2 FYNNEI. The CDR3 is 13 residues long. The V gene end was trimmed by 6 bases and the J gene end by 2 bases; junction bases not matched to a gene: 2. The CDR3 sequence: CASSGDYTDTQYF. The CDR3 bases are TGTGCCAGCAGCGGGGACTACACAGATACGCAGTATTTT.

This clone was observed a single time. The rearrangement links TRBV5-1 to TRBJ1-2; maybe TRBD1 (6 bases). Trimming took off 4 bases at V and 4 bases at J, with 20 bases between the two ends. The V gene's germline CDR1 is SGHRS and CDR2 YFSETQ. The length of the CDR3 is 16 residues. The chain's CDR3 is CASSEEQGDPIYGYTF. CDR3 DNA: TGCGCCAGCAGCGAAGAACAGGGTGACCCCATCTATGGCTACACCTTC.

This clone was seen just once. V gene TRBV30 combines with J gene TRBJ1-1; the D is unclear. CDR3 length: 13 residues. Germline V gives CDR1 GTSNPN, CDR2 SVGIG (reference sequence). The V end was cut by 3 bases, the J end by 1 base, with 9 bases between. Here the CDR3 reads CAWRSKRNTEAFF. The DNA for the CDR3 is TGTGCCTGGAGGTCGAAGAGGAACACTGAAGCTTTCTTT.

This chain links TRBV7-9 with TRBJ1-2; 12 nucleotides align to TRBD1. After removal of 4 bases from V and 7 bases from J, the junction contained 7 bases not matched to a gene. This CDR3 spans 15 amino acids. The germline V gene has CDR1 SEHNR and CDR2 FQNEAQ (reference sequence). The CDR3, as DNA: TGTGCCAGCAGCTCGGGACAGGGGGCCGCCTCTGGCTACACCTTC. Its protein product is CASSSGQGAASGYTF.

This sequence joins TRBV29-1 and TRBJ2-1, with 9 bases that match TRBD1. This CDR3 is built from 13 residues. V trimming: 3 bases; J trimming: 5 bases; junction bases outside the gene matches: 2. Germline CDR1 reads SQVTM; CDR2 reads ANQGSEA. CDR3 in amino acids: CSVETGGHNEQFF. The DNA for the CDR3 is TGCAGCGTTGAGACAGGGGGGCACAATGAGCAGTTCTTC.

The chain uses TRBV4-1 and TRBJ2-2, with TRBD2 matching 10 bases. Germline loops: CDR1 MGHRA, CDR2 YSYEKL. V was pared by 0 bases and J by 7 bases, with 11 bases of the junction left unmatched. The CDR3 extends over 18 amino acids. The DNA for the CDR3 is TGCGCCAGCAGCCAAGATAGCCAGCGGGGGGGCTATAGCGGGGAGCTGTTTTTT. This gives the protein CASSQDSQRGGYSGELFF.

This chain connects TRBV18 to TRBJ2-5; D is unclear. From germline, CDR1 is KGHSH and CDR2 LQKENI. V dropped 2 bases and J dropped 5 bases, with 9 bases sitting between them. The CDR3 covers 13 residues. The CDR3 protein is CASSPGLWETQYF. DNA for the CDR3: TGTGCCAGCTCACCAGGCCTGTGGGAGACCCAGTACTTC.

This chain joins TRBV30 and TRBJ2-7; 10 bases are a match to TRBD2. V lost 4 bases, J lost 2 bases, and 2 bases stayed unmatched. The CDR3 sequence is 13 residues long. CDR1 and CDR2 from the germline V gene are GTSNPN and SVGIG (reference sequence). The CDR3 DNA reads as TGTGCCTGGAAGCTAGCGGGGGCCTACGAGCAGTACTTC. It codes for CAWKLAGAYEQYF.

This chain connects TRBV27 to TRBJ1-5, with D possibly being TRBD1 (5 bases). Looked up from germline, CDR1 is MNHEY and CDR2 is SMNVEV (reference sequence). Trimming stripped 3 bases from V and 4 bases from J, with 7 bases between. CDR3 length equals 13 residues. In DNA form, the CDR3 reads TGTGCCAGCAGTTTCGGGGGGAATCAGCCCCAGCATTTT. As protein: CASSFGGNQPQHF.

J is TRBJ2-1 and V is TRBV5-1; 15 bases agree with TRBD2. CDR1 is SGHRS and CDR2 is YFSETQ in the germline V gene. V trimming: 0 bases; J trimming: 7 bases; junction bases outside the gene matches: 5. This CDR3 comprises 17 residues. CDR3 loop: CASSLEGLAGGVNEQFF. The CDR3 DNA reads TGCGCCAGCAGCTTGGAAGGACTAGCGGGGGGGGTTAATGAGCAGTTCTTC.

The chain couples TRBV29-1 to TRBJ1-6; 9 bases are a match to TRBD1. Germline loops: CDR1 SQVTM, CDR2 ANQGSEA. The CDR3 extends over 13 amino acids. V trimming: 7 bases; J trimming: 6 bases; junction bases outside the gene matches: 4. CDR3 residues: CSAGQGPNSPLHF. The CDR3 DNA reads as TGCAGCGCCGGACAGGGGCCTAATTCACCCCTCCACTTT. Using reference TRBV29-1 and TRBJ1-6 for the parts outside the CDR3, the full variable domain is SAVISQKPSRDICQRGTSLTIQCQVDSQVTMMFWYRQQPGQSLTLIATANQGSEATYESGFVIDKFPISRPNLTFSTLTVSNMSPEDSSIYLCSAGQGPNSPLHFGNGTRLTVT.

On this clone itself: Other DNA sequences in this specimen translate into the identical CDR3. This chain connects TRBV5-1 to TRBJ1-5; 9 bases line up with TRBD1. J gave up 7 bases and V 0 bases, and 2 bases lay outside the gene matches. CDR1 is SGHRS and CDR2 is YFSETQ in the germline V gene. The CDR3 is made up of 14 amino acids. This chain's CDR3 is CASSLGQGGQPQHF. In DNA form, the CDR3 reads TGCGCCAGCAGCTTGGGACAGGGGGGACAGCCCCAGCATTTT.